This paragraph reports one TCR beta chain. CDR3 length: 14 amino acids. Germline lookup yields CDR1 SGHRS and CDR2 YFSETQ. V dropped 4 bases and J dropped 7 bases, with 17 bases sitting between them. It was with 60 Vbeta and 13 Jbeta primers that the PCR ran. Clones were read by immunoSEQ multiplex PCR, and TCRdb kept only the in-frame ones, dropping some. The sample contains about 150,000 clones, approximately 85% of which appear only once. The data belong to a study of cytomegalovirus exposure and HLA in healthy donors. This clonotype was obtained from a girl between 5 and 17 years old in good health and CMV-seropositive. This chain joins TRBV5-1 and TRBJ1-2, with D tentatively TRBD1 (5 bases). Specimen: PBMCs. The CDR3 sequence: CASSQGGEGPGYTF. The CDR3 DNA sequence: TGCGCCAGCAGCCAGGGCGGGGAAGGCCCTGGCTACACCTTC.